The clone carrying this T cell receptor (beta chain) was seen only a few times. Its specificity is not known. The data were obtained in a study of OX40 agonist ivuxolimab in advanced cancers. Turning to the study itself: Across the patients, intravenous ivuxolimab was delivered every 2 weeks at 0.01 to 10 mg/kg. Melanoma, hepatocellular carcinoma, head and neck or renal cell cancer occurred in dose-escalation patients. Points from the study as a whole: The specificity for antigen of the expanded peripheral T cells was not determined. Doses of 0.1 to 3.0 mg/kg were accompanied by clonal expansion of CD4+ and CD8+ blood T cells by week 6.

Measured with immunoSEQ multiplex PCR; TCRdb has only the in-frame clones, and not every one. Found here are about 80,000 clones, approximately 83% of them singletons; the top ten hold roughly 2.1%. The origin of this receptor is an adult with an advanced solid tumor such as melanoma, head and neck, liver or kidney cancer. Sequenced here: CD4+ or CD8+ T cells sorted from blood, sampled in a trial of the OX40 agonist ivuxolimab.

The CDR3 loop reads CATTQQGGRTEAFF. In DNA form, the CDR3 reads TGTGCCACCACCCAACAGGGAGGGCGCACTGAAGCTTTCTTT. The chain carries TRBV19 and TRBJ1-1; the D gene is possibly TRBD1 (6 bases). The V and J ends lost 10 bases and 4 bases respectively, with 19 bases between them. The CDR3 runs 14 residues. Per the germline V gene, CDR1 is LNHDA and CDR2 is SQIVND (reference sequence).